Presented here are 10 T cell receptor beta chains from one specimen sequenced in a study of blood T cell repertoires in COVID-19. Only in-frame clones appear in the TCRdb table, and some are missing; sequencing was by immunoSEQ multiplex PCR. The sample lists approximately 150,000 clones, more than 70% seen once, with 25% to 30% in the top ten. The sequencing input was peripheral blood. The source is a human donor in a cohort sampled during active COVID-19.

The chain is built from TRBV7-2 and TRBJ2-7; D might be TRBD2 (5 bases). Germline CDR1 and CDR2: SGHTA and FQGNSA. This CDR3 is 16 amino acids long. Trimming removed 5 bases at V and 0 bases at J, with 17 bases between. Here the CDR3 reads CASSPSRAVSSYEQYF. CDR3 sequence (DNA): TGTGCCAGCAGCCCCTCGAGAGCGGTAAGCTCCTACGAGCAGTACTTC.

The genes are TRBV29-1 and TRBJ2-5; the match to TRBD2 covers 9 bases. V trimming: 6 bases; J trimming: 14 bases; junction bases outside the gene matches: 10. The CDR3 has 11 amino acids. Germline V gene sequence: CDR1 SQVTM, CDR2 ANQGSEA. CDR3 coding DNA: TGCAGCGTGAAATCTATGGGACTAGCCTACTTC. Translated: CSVKSMGLAYF.

The rearrangement joins TRBV19 to TRBJ1-2; D remains unclear. The CDR3 covers 15 residues. V lost 3 bases and J lost 2, with 13 bases in between. CDR1 is LNHDA, CDR2 SQIVND, per germline (reference sequence). The chain's CDR3 is CASSIPPGANYGYTF. CDR3 coding DNA: TGTGCCAGTAGTATCCCACCGGGTGCAAACTATGGCTACACCTTC.

The chain is built from TRBV19 and TRBJ1-5, with 8 bases aligning to TRBD1. Per the germline V gene, CDR1 is LNHDA and CDR2 is SQIVND (reference sequence). The CDR3 runs to 15 residues. The ends lost 5 bases at V and 4 bases at J; junction bases unmatched: 7. The CDR3 nucleotides read TGTGCCAGTAGTGAGGGGACAGGAAAGAATCAGCCCCAGCATTTT. This gives the protein CASSEGTGKNQPQHF.

V usage is TRBV27 and J usage is TRBJ2-5, with D possibly being TRBD2 (6 bases). The CDR3 has 15 residues. The V and J ends lost 3 bases and 4 bases respectively, with 15 bases between them. The germline V gene has CDR1 MNHEY and CDR2 SMNVEV (reference sequence). The CDR3 here is CASSFYRGIGETQYF. DNA for the CDR3: TGTGCCAGCAGTTTCTACCGGGGGATAGGAGAGACCCAGTACTTC.

The chain uses TRBV7-3 and TRBJ2-7; 9 bases fit TRBD1. The CDR3 runs to 14 residues. CDR1 and CDR2 from the germline V gene are SGHTA and FQGTGA. Trimming removed 4 bases from V and 6 bases from J; junction bases left unmatched: 7. This chain's CDR3 is CASSSGTGSGEQYF. CDR3 in DNA: TGTGCCAGCAGCTCCGGGACAGGGTCGGGCGAGCAGTACTTC. The full variable domain, its missing parts supplied by reference TRBV7-3 and TRBJ2-7, is GAGVSQTPSNKVTEKGKYVELRCDPISGHTALYWYRQSLGQGPEFLIYFQGTGAADDSGLPNDRFFAVRPEGSVSTLKIQRTERGDSAVYLCASSSGTGSGEQYFGPGTRLTVT.

The chain uses TRBV29-1 and TRBJ2-5; maybe TRBD2 (7 bases). CDR3 length equals 15 residues. The V end was cut by 4 bases, the J end by 0 bases, with 15 bases between. Germline V CDR1 and CDR2: SQVTM, ANQGSEA. The DNA for the CDR3 is TGCAGCGTTGCAATCCGGGGGGCGTACCAAGAGACCCAGTACTTC. It encodes CSVAIRGAYQETQYF.

In DNA, the CDR3 is TGTGCCAGCAGCTTAGAGGGGTTAGGCAATCAGCCCCAGCATTTT. This codes for CASSLEGLGNQPQHF. This sequence joins TRBV7-9 and TRBJ1-5, with a tentative D call TRBD1 (5 bases). The CDR3 has 15 amino acids. Germline lookup yields CDR1 SEHNR and CDR2 FQNEAQ (reference sequence). The germline V and J ends were trimmed by 1 base and 2 bases, with 9 bases remaining between them.

The chain joins TRBV4-2 to TRBJ1-3, with 9 positions matching TRBD1. Germline CDR1 reads LGHNA; CDR2 reads YNFKEQ. The CDR3 is made up of 20 amino acids. V lost 1 base to trimming and J lost 0 bases; unmatched junction nucleotides: 13. In DNA form, the CDR3 reads TGTGCCAGCAGCCAAGGTGGGATCCGGGACAGGGCCCCCTCTGGAAACACCATATATTTT. Translating gives CASSQGGIRDRAPSGNTIYF.

The sample holds one count of this clone. The rearrangement uses TRBV12-3 or TRBV12-4 and TRBJ2-1; no definite D call. The CDR3 spans 13 residues. V was shortened by 7 bases and J by 6 bases, with 13 bases between the two germline ends. Here the CDR3 reads CASTPFSSNEQFF. CDR3 nucleotide sequence: TGTGCCAGCACTCCCTTCTCGTCCAATGAGCAGTTCTTC.